Below, 20 T cell receptor beta chains from the same sample are listed, as sequenced in a study of blood T cells in healthy people across ages. A J-beta primer mix and a sample-barcoded 5' primer were used in a second PCR of about 7 to 11 cycles. TCRdb analysed the 5' RACE reads with MiXCR anew, one entry per CDR3 protein. The sample includes 800,000 to 1,300,000 distinct CDR3 sequences, 25% of them seen just once. The data also belong to a second study, concerning T cells of mothers and their children.

The sample was blood. These receptor sequences come from a girl aged 2 to 10 in good health.

The rearrangement links TRBV6-1 to TRBJ1-5; the match to TRBD1 covers 9 bases. Germline CDR1 reads MNHNS; CDR2 reads SASEGT. Unmatched junction bases numbered 5, after V lost 4 bases and J lost 4 bases. The CDR3 spans 15 residues. The CDR3 DNA reads TGTGCCAGCAGTGGGACAGGGGCCACGAATCAGCCCCAGCATTTT. Protein sequence: CASSGTGATNQPQHF.

The chain uses TRBV4-2 and TRBJ2-7; no clear D. CDR1 is LGHNA, CDR2 YNFKEQ, per germline. This CDR3 spans 13 amino acids. Trimming removed 5 bases from V and 2 bases from J, with 10 bases in between. CDR3 amino acids: CASSYGSAYEQYF. The CDR3 bases are TGTGCCAGCAGCTACGGATCAGCCTACGAGCAGTACTTC.

The chain is built from TRBV29-1 and TRBJ1-2, with TRBD1 identical over 10 bases. The germline CDR1 and CDR2 sequences are SQVTM and ANQGSEA. This CDR3 is built from 13 residues. With 3 bases clipped from V and 2 bases from J, the junction kept 0 bases outside the gene matches. The CDR3 here is CSVEGQGNYGYTF. In DNA form, the CDR3 reads TGCAGCGTTGAGGGACAGGGGAACTATGGCTACACCTTC. The full variable domain, its missing parts supplied by reference TRBV29-1 and TRBJ1-2, is SAVISQKPSRDICQRGTSLTIQCQVDSQVTMMFWYRQQPGQSLTLIATANQGSEATYESGFVIDKFPISRPNLTFSTLTVSNMSPEDSSIYLCSVEGQGNYGYTFGSGTRLTVV.

This clonotype has at least ten counts. The chain has TRBV12-3 or TRBV12-4 and TRBJ1-5, with D perhaps matching TRBD1 (6 bases). The ends were cut back, 6 bases at V and 9 bases at J, with 18 bases in the middle. CDR3 length: 14 residues. DNA for the CDR3: TGTGCCAGCAGCCCCTTTGAGGGGGGCGGGCCCCAGCATTTT. Protein product: CASSPFEGGGPQHF.

V usage is TRBV12-3 or TRBV12-4 and J usage is TRBJ1-1; weak D call: TRBD1 (5 bases). The CDR3 extends over 14 amino acids. Trimming pared 4 bases from V and 4 bases from J, leaving 13 bases between. The CDR3 region is CASSWDSSLTEAFF. The CDR3 bases are TGTGCCAGCAGTTGGGACTCCAGTCTCACTGAAGCTTTCTTT.

This clonotype was detected only a few times. The genes are TRBV27 and TRBJ2-5; TRBD2 matches 11 bases. There are 15 residues in the CDR3. In germline, CDR1 is MNHEY, CDR2 SMNVEV (reference sequence). The junction had 5 bases not matched to a gene; V was cut back by 3 bases and J by 5 bases. This CDR3 is CASSLASGRRETQYF. The CDR3 DNA follows: TGTGCCAGCAGTTTGGCTAGCGGGAGGCGGGAGACCCAGTACTTC.

V usage is TRBV29-1 and J usage is TRBJ2-7; D call uncertain. CDR3 size: 15 residues. Trimming took off 3 bases at V and 0 bases at J, with 15 bases between the two ends. CDR1 is SQVTM, CDR2 ANQGSEA, per germline. The CDR3 is CSVEETASPSYEQYF. The CDR3 DNA reads TGCAGCGTTGAGGAAACAGCCTCACCCTCCTACGAGCAGTACTTC.

This chain uses TRBV13 with TRBJ2-7; TRBD2 agrees at 7 bases. Looked up from germline, CDR1 is PRHDT and CDR2 is FYEKMQ (reference sequence). CDR3 length: 17 residues. V dropped 5 bases and J dropped 1; count of bases not matched to a gene: 14. The CDR3 is CASSKGSSGQRSYEQYF. The CDR3 region has the DNA TGTGCCAGCAGCAAGGGGTCTAGCGGCCAGAGGTCCTACGAGCAGTACTTC. The full variable domain, completed using reference TRBV13 and TRBJ2-7, is AAGVIQSPRHLIKEKRETATLKCYPIPRHDTVYWYQQGPGQDPQFLISFYEKMQSDKGSIPDRFSAQQFSDYHSELNMSSLELGDSALYFCASSKGSSGQRSYEQYFGPGTRLTVT.

The gene calls are TRBV11-2 and TRBJ2-1; D not certain. The DNA end is more similar to TRBJ2-7, so the J call may be wrong. Germline CDR1 and CDR2: SGHAT and FQNNGV. This CDR3 is 15 amino acids long. CDR3 sequence reads: CASSFLGDLYVEQYF. The CDR3 DNA reads as TGTGCCAGCAGCTTTTTAGGAGACCTCTACGTGGAGCAGTACTTC.

CDR3 in amino acids: CASSTPRGPGELFF. In DNA, the CDR3 is TGTGCCAGCAGCACCCCCAGGGGTCCCGGGGAGCTGTTTTTT. The rearrangement joins TRBV7-9 to TRBJ2-2; the D gene is possibly TRBD1 (6 bases). Trimming removed 5 bases from V and 6 bases from J, with 13 bases in between. The CDR3 has 14 residues. From germline, CDR1 is SEHNR and CDR2 FQNEAQ (reference sequence). The full variable domain, its missing parts supplied by reference TRBV7-9 and TRBJ2-2, is DTGVSQNPRHKITKRGQNVTFRCDPISEHNRLYWYRQTLGQGPEFLTYFQNEAQLEKSRLLSDRFSAERPKGSFSTLEIQRTEQGDSAMYLCASSTPRGPGELFFGEGSRLTVL.

This chain links TRBV7-2 with TRBJ1-4; no reliable D call. Germline CDR1 and CDR2: SGHTA and FQGNSA. The CDR3 runs to 16 residues. V was shortened by 1 base and J by 3 bases, with 12 bases between the two germline ends. The CDR3 loop is CASSLGAAPANEKLFF. The CDR3 bases are TGTGCCAGCAGCTTAGGGGCCGCGCCGGCTAATGAAAAACTGTTTTTT.

This clonotype was counted many times. The gene calls are TRBV2 and TRBJ2-7, with D perhaps given as TRBD1 or TRBD2 (5 bases each). V was pared by 4 bases and J by 3 bases, with 13 bases between. Germline V gives CDR1 SNHLY, CDR2 FYNNEI. CDR3 size: 14 residues. The CDR3 region has the DNA TGTGCCAGCAGTGGAGGGGATAAGAACTACGAGCAGTACTTC. Translated, it gives CASSGGDKNYEQYF. Full variable domain (outside the CDR3, taken from reference TRBV2 and TRBJ2-7): EPEVTQTPSHQVTQMGQEVILRCVPISNHLYFYWYRQILGQKVEFLVSFYNNEISEKSEIFDDQFSVERPDGSNFTLKIRSTKLEDSAMYFCASSGGDKNYEQYFGPGTRLTVT.

The rearrangement uses TRBV7-2 and TRBJ2-7, with D perhaps being TRBD1 or TRBD2 (6 bases each). CDR3 length: 13 amino acids. CDR1 SGHTA and CDR2 FQGNSA come from the germline V gene. V dropped 1 base and J dropped 6 bases, with 10 bases sitting between them. The CDR3 is CASSLGGAGEQYF. In nucleotides, the CDR3 is TGTGCCAGCAGCTTAGGGGGGGCCGGCGAGCAGTACTTC. The variable domain in full, completed from reference TRBV7-2 and TRBJ2-7, reads GAGVSQSPSNKVTEKGKDVELRCDPISGHTALYWYRQSLGQGLEFLIYFQGNSAPDKSGLPSDRFSAERTGGSVSTLTIQRTQQEDSAVYLCASSLGGAGEQYFGPGTRLTVT.

This chain joins TRBV4-1 and TRBJ2-3; D gene unclear. CDR1 is MGHRA and CDR2 is YSYEKL in the germline V gene. The V end lost 1 base, the J end lost 2 bases, and 7 bases lay between the germline ends. The CDR3 runs to 14 residues. The CDR3 DNA follows: TGCGCCAGCAGCCAAGGTCCCGACACAGATACGCAGTATTTT. Amino acids: CASSQGPDTDTQYF.

The chain links TRBV7-2 to TRBJ1-5; no clear D. This CDR3 spans 16 amino acids. V gave up 4 bases and J gave up 4 bases, with 17 bases separating them. Germline loops: CDR1 SGHTA, CDR2 FQGNSA. The CDR3 DNA reads as TGTGCCAGCAGCTCCCACGGGGTGAATATGAATCAGCCCCAGCATTTT. This codes for CASSSHGVNMNQPQHF.

This clonotype was counted only a few times. CDR3 DNA sequence: TGTGCCAGCAGCTTAGCGGGCGGGGGGGGTGTTAATCCCCGAGATACGCAGTATTTT. Translation gives CASSLAGGGGVNPRDTQYF. The chain links TRBV7-2 to TRBJ2-3; 9 bases line up with TRBD2. V gave up 0 bases and J gave up 5 bases; unmatched junction bases: 15. In germline, CDR1 is SGHTA, CDR2 FQGNSA. The CDR3 runs 19 residues. The complete variable domain, with remaining parts taken from reference TRBV7-2 and TRBJ2-3, reads GAGVSQSPSNKVTEKGKDVELRCDPISGHTALYWYRQSLGQGLEFLIYFQGNSAPDKSGLPSDRFSAERTGGSVSTLTIQRTQQEDSAVYLCASSLAGGGGVNPRDTQYFGPGTRLTVL.

This clonotype showed up just a few times. V is TRBV7-3 and J is TRBJ2-2; 8 bases fit TRBD1. V lost 4 bases to trimming and J lost 4 bases; unmatched junction nucleotides: 11. Germline V gene sequence: CDR1 SGHTA, CDR2 FQGTGA. The CDR3 length is 17 residues. This CDR3 reads CASSSWTGSTGTGELFF. In DNA, the CDR3 is TGTGCCAGCAGCTCCTGGACAGGGTCCACGGGCACCGGGGAGCTGTTTTTT. Full variable domain (rest looked up from reference TRBV7-3 and TRBJ2-2): GAGVSQTPSNKVTEKGKYVELRCDPISGHTALYWYRQSLGQGPEFLIYFQGTGAADDSGLPNDRFFAVRPEGSVSTLKIQRTERGDSAVYLCASSSWTGSTGTGELFFGEGSRLTVL.

The CDR3 bases are TGTGCCAGCAGTTCCGTGGACAGCTACAATGAGCAGTTCTTC. It is translated as CASSSVDSYNEQFF. The chain uses TRBV28 and TRBJ2-1, with a possible D match to TRBD1 (6 bases). The germline V gene has CDR1 MDHEN and CDR2 SYDVKM. Trimming cost V 4 bases and J 3 bases, with 10 bases left between them. CDR3 length: 14 residues.

This clonotype was found a few times. The rearrangement joins TRBV29-1 to TRBJ2-7; 8 nucleotides align to TRBD1. The ends lost 7 bases at V and 3 bases at J; junction bases unmatched: 8. CDR1 is SQVTM, CDR2 ANQGSEA, per germline. This CDR3 has 13 amino acids. The CDR3 region has the DNA TGCAGCGCGACAGGGGCCAAAAACTACGAGCAGTACTTC. Translation gives CSATGAKNYEQYF.

In its sample, this clonotype was seen a few times. A read error may produce the germline difference seen at one junction end. The V gene is TRBV10-3, the J gene TRBJ2-1; D unclear. Germline lookup yields CDR1 ENHRY and CDR2 SYGVKD. CDR3 length: 12 amino acids. CDR3 region: CAISESTVEQFF. For the CDR3, the DNA is TGCGCCATCAGTGAGTCTACGGTCGAGCAGTTCTTC.